A selection of T cell receptor beta chains follows, all from one sample in a study of post-analysis software for immune sequencing data. TCRdb recomputed calls from the PCR reads with MiXCR, one row per CDR3 protein. Here the sample spans roughly 540,000 distinct CDR3 sequences, around a third being singletons. Sequencing was carried out using blood. The receptors originated from a girl aged 2-17 years with multiple sclerosis. Each CDR3 is given with its conserved first and last residue. The D gene is left open where the match is weak. Clone size appears in some rows only: once, few, many, or a class for an expanded clone.

few NA TRBJ2-7 TRBV20-1 CSASYDHRLGHEQYF TGCAGTGCGAGTTACGACCACCGGCTTGGCCACGAGCAGTACTTC
NA NA TRBJ2-1 TRBV5-1 CASSLRVSGRNEQCF TGCGCCAGCAGTCTCCGAGTCTCCGGCCGGAATGAGCAGTGCTTC
NA TRBD2 TRBJ2-7 TRBV20-1 CSARVSSGGCYEQYF TGCAGTGCTAGAGTGTCTAGCGGGGGCTGCTACGAGCAGTACTTC
NA TRBD2 TRBJ2-3 TRBV10-3 CAISGPPSGGEYTDTQYF TGTGCCATCAGTGGACCCCCGTCCGGGGGGGAGTACACAGATACGCAGTATTTT
few TRBD2 TRBJ2-3 TRBV6-1 CASRTNPSGGASDTQYF TGTGCCAGCAGAACGAACCCTAGCGGGGGGGCCTCAGATACGCAGTATTTT
NA NA TRBJ1-2 TRBV13 CASSLSGRGYTF TGTGCCAGCAGCCTAAGCGGTCGCGGCTACACCTTC
NA NA TRBJ2-7 TRBV9 CASSVGVFSYEQYF TGTGCCAGCAGCGTAGGGGTTTTCTCCTACGAGCAGTACTTC
NA NA TRBJ2-3 TRBV3-1 CASSTPGAAPITDTQYF TGTGCCAGCAGCACCCCTGGGGCCGCACCTATAACAGATACGCAGTATTTT
once NA TRBJ2-1 TRBV10-3 CAISDNEVSGPNQFF TGTGCCATCAGTGATAACGAGGTGAGCGGCCCGAATCAGTTCTTC
few NA TRBJ2-5 TRBV13 CASSVAGEQGTQYF TGTGCCAGCAGCGTCGCAGGGGAACAGGGGACCCAGTACTTC
few NA TRBJ1-1 TRBV29-1 CSVESSEAFF TGCAGCGTTGAATCGTCTGAAGCTTTCTTT
once TRBD1 TRBJ2-3 TRBV20-1 CSADRGTDTQYF TGCAGTGCTGACAGGGGGACAGATACGCAGTATTTT
NA NA TRBJ1-2 TRBV20-1 CSATQLRENYGYTF TGCAGTGCAACCCAACTCAGGGAAAACTATGGCTACACCTTC
NA NA TRBJ2-3 TRBV27 CASLSMVGEDTQYF TGTGCCAGCCTCTCTATGGTGGGGGAAGATACGCAGTATTTT
NA TRBD1 TRBJ2-3 TRBV7-3 CASSSQGASTDTQYF TGTGCCAGCAGCTCGCAGGGGGCTAGCACAGATACGCAGTATTTT
few NA TRBJ2-6 TRBV20-1 CSAHSGAGANVLTF TGCAGTGCTCATTCAGGGGCTGGGGCCAACGTCCTGACTTTC
NA TRBD1 TRBJ2-4 TRBV28 CASTTLGGGTGTYF TGTGCCAGCACCACCCTTGGAGGGGGGACAGGGACGTACTTC
NA NA TRBJ2-5 TRBV5-5 CASSFALPETQYF TGTGCCAGCAGCTTTGCCCTACCCGAGACCCAGTACTTC
NA TRBD1 TRBJ2-5 TRBV12-3/TRBV12-4 CASRSPGQGARETQYF TGTGCCAGCAGGTCACCCGGACAGGGGGCGCGAGAGACCCAGTACTTC
NA TRBD2 TRBJ2-5 TRBV7-8 CASSPNGLALRETQYF TGTGCCAGCAGCCCCAACGGACTAGCGCTCCGGGAGACCCAGTACTTC
NA NA TRBJ2-3 TRBV7-3 CAGSPGADTDTQYF TGTGCCGGCAGCCCCGGGGCCGACACAGATACGCAGTATTTT
NA TRBD2 TRBJ2-5 TRBV5-1 CASSFGLAGVVETQYF TGCGCCAGCAGCTTCGGCCTAGCGGGGGTTGTAGAGACCCAGTACTTC
NA NA TRBJ2-7 TRBV29-1 CSVRTYEQYF TGCAGCGTTAGAACCTACGAGCAGTACTTC
NA NA TRBJ1-4 TRBV12-3/TRBV12-4 CASSLGVLTNEKLFF TGTGCCAGCAGTTTAGGGGTCCTAACTAATGAAAAACTGTTTTTT
few NA TRBJ1-1 TRBV2 CASALGRVTEAFF TGTGCCAGCGCGTTGGGTCGGGTCACTGAAGCTTTCTTT
NA NA TRBJ2-5 TRBV3-1 CASSQDPMAGTQYF TGTGCCAGCAGCCAAGATCCTATGGCGGGGACCCAGTACTTC
NA TRBD2 TRBJ2-7 TRBV10-3 CAISDGGGVEEQYF TGTGCCATCAGTGATGGGGGGGGGGTGGAGGAGCAGTACTTC
NA TRBD2 TRBJ2-5 TRBV27 CASSPRPGLVETQYF TGTGCCAGCAGTCCTAGGCCGGGACTAGTAGAGACCCAGTACTTC
once NA TRBJ1-1 TRBV4-2 CASSQDHFPNTEAFF TGTGCCAGCAGCCAAGATCACTTCCCGAACACTGAAGCTTTCTTT
NA TRBD2 TRBJ2-5 TRBV20-1 CSAAGGGETQYF TGCAGTGCTGCGGGGGGCGGGGAGACCCAGTACTTC
NA TRBD2 TRBJ2-1 TRBV5-1 CASSYGLAGDEQFF TGCGCCAGCAGCTACGGACTAGCGGGGGATGAGCAGTTCTTC
NA TRBD1 TRBJ1-5 TRBV19 CASRRGRGNQPQHF TGTGCCAGTAGGAGGGGGCGCGGCAATCAGCCCCAGCATTTT
few NA TRBJ2-7 TRBV12-3/TRBV12-4 CASRCGTSLSYEQYF TGTGCCAGCAGATGCGGGACCTCACTTTCCTACGAGCAGTACTTC
NA NA TRBJ1-1 TRBV7-6 CASSLATSNTEAFF TGTGCCAGCAGCTTAGCGACATCGAACACTGAAGCTTTCTTT
few TRBD1 TRBJ2-7 TRBV6-5 CASSLRQGFEQYF TGTGCCAGCAGTCTAAGACAGGGGTTCGAGCAGTACTTC
few TRBD2 TRBJ2-5 TRBV7-8 CASSIPIAGTETQYF TGTGCCAGCAGCATACCAATAGCGGGGACAGAGACCCAGTACTTC
NA TRBD1 TRBJ1-2 TRBV20-1 CSTRGQGNGYTF TGCAGTACTAGGGGGCAGGGCAACGGCTACACCTTC
NA NA TRBJ1-5 TRBV6-5 CASSTLDQPQHF TGTGCCAGCAGCACCCTGGATCAGCCCCAGCATTTT
NA TRBD2 TRBJ2-5 TRBV15 CATSRGALAGGSEETQYF TGTGCCACCAGCAGAGGGGCATTAGCGGGGGGATCAGAAGAGACCCAGTACTTC
NA NA TRBJ1-4 TRBV4-1 CASSQRGTGWTNEKLFF TGCGCCAGCAGCCAACGGGGCACGGGTTGGACTAATGAAAAACTGTTTTTT
NA NA TRBJ2-3 TRBV7-6 CASSLSRRDTQYF TGTGCCAGCAGCTTATCGCGTCGGGATACGCAGTATTTT
NA TRBD2 TRBJ2-1 TRBV9 CASSVEGAGDHEQFF TGTGCCAGCAGCGTAGAGGGCGCGGGGGACCATGAGCAGTTCTTC
NA TRBD2 TRBJ2-1 TRBV7-9 CASSPSAGGPDEQFF TGTGCCAGCAGCCCCTCAGCGGGGGGGCCAGATGAGCAGTTCTTC
few TRBD2 TRBJ2-1 TRBV20-1 CSAASGLAGHEQFF TGCAGTGCTGCCTCGGGACTAGCGGGGCATGAGCAGTTCTTC
NA TRBD1 TRBJ1-1 TRBV7-9 CASSGQGASNTEAFF TGTGCCAGCAGCGGGCAGGGGGCGTCGAACACTGAAGCTTTCTTT
few TRBD1 TRBJ2-1 TRBV7-9 CASSPGQVRNEQFF TGTGCCAGCAGCCCTGGACAGGTCCGCAATGAGCAGTTCTTC
NA TRBD2 TRBJ2-1 TRBV11-3 CASSLALAVYNEQFF TGTGCCAGCAGCTTAGCACTAGCGGTATACAATGAGCAGTTCTTC
many TRBD2 TRBJ2-3 TRBV7-2 CASSYTSGVGTDTQYF TGTGCCAGCAGCTATACTAGCGGGGTTGGCACAGATACGCAGTATTTT
NA NA TRBJ2-5 TRBV6-5 CASSYSLSGPETQYF TGTGCCAGCAGTTACTCTTTGTCTGGGCCAGAGACCCAGTACTTC
NA NA TRBJ1-2 TRBV28 CASSSQTAKGYTF TGTGCCAGCAGTTCTCAAACGGCGAAGGGCTACACCTTC
NA NA TRBJ1-1 TRBV5-5 CASSLDSSYTEAFF TGTGCCAGCAGCTTGGATTCCTCCTACACTGAAGCTTTCTTT
NA NA TRBJ1-5 TRBV5-6 CASSLGQYNQPQHF TGTGCCAGCAGCTTGGGACAGTACAATCAGCCCCAGCATTTT
NA NA TRBJ2-1 TRBV4-1 CASSQDLGPQFF TGCGCCAGCAGCCAAGATTTGGGCCCCCAGTTCTTC